Below, one T cell receptor (beta chain) is given with its context. The target of this receptor is not known. No base-level quality is on record; no much larger clone is a single base apart. TCR beta CDR3 regions were sequenced from DNA using the immunoSEQ Assay. The original methods were these. To compute T cell density, TCR beta template counts were normalized to usable DNA, which was estimated by amplifying housekeeping genes. The preseqR package was used to estimate richness by extrapolating to 400,000 templates for PBMC samples and to 120,000 templates for tissue samples. Clonality was taken to be one minus Pielou's evenness. To identify tissue-enriched TCRs, differential abundance testing was run on productive amino-acid clonotypes with a minimum total count of 5 and an alpha of 0.1. The Jaccard Index and the Morisita Overlap Index were used to measure repertoire overlap between compartments. GLIPH grouped TCR beta CDR3s together with public tetramer-defined viral CDR3s, and a viral motif had to include at least three viral sequences and also show V-gene enrichment. TCRdb took over this immuneACCESS table, retaining in-frame rearrangements with V and J assigned. Such tables are incomplete; in checked studies, under half of the missing clones stem from an unresolved V gene, and the remainder is unexplained. That table is the source of V, J and clone size, and D and trimming were worked out from the DNA. The sample has 90,000 to 95,000 clones on record, approximately 86% of them singletons. The ten largest clones capture approximately 15% of the sample.

This specimen belongs to a study of T cells in localized non-small cell lung cancer (dated by TCRdb to 2018 to 2020). Regarding the study in general: The study analyzed T cell repertoires of around 250 early-stage NSCLC patients, comparing tumors and uninvolved tumor-adjacent lungs. A mean age of around 66 years was recorded for the NSCLC patients, of whom roughly 130 were male and over 100 were female. The cohort comprised roughly 240 treatment-naïve NSCLC patients with resected, localized lung tumors.

At diagnosis, peripheral blood, uninvolved tumor-adjacent lung and tumor were collected and were preserved as a mix of fresh-frozen and FFPE material. For TCR repertoire profiling, blood samples were analyzed as peripheral blood mononuclear cells. Points the paper makes about the study in general: Uninvolved tumor-adjacent lung showed the highest T cell clonality, higher than tumor, which suggests more focused antigenic responses in the uninvolved tumor-adjacent lung. Longer overall survival was associated with higher T cell density in blood, whereas shorter survival was associated with higher clonality in adjacent lung. Of the top 100 tumor clones, a median of approximately 60 were detected in paired uninvolved adjacent lung; under 35 were also among that lung's top 100. Because multi-region tumor sequencing was not done, intratumor heterogeneity could not be ruled out. Because of the exploratory design, TCR variables were selected using unadjusted p-values without false-discovery rate correction.

The CDR3 covers 13 residues, taking in both the cysteine and the phenylalanine. Solely the CDR3 DNA is kept, with 39 bases framed from the first base. V sheds 5 bases and J sheds 7 bases, leaving 16 bases between their ends. CDR1 SGDLS and CDR2 YYNGEE were looked up in the germline V gene. The origin of this receptor is a man aged 35 to 69 with stage I squamous cell lung carcinoma. The sequence joins TRBV9 to TRBJ2-7, with no reliable assignment of the D segment. Sequences were derived from peripheral blood, sampled before any cancer treatment. The CDR3 sequence is CASSLGGSREQYF. The DNA is TGTGCCAGCAGTCTGGGCGGATCTAGGGAGCAGTACTTC.